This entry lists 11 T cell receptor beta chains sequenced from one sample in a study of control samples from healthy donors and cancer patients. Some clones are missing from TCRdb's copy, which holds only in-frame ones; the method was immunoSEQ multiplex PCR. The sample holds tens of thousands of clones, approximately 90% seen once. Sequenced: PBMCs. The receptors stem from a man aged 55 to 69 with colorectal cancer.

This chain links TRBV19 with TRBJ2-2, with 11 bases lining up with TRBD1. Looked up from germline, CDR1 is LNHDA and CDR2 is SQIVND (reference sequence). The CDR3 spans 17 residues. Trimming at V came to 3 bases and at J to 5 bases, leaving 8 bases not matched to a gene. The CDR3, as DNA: TGTGCCAGTAGTATCTCAACGGGACAGGGGGGTACCGGGGAGCTGTTTTTT. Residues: CASSISTGQGGTGELFF.

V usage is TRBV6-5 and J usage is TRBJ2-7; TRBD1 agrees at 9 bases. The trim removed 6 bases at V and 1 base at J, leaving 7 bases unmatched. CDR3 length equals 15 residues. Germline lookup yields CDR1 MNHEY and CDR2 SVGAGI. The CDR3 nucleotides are TGTGCCAGCAGGGGGACAGGGAAATTATCCTACGAGCAGTACTTC. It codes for CASRGTGKLSYEQYF.

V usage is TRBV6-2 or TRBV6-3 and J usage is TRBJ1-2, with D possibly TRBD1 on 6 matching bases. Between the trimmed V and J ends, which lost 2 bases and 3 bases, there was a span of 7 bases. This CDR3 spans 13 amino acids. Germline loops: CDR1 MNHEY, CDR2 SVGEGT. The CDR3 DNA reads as TGTGCCAGCAGTTACGGGACACACTATGGCTACACCTTC. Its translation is CASSYGTHYGYTF.

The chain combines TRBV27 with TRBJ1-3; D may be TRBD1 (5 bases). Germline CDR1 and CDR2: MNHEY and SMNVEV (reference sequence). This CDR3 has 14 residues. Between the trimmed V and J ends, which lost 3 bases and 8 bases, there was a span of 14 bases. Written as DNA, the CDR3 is TGTGCCAGCAGTTTGTCGGCAGGGTCTCACACCATATATTTT. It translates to CASSLSAGSHTIYF.

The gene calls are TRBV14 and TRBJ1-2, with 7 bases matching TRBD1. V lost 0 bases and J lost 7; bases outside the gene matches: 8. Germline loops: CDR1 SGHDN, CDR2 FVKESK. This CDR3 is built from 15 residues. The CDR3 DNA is TGTGCCAGCAGCCAAGATCATACGCGACAGGGTGGCTACACCTTC. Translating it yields CASSQDHTRQGGYTF.

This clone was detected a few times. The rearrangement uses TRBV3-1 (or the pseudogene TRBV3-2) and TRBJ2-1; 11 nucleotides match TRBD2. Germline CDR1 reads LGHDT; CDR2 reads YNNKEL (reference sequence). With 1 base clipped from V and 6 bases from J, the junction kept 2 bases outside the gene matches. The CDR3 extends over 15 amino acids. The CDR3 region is CASSQGSGGVNEQFF. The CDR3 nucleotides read TGTGCCAGCAGCCAAGGTAGCGGGGGGGTCAATGAGCAGTTCTTC.

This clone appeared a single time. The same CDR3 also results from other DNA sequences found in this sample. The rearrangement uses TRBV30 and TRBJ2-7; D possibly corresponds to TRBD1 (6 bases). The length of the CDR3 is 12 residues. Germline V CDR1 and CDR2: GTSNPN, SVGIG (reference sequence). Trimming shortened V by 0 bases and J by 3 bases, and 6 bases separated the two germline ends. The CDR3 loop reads CAWSVQGYEQYF. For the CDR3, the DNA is TGTGCCTGGAGTGTACAGGGCTACGAGCAGTACTTC.

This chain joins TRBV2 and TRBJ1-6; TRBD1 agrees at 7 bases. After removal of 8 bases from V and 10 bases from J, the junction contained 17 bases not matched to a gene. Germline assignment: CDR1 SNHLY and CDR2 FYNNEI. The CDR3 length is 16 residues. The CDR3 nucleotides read TGTGCCAGCCTCCCTAGGAGGGCAGGGGGACTGTCACCCCTCCACTTT. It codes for CASLPRRAGGLSPLHF.

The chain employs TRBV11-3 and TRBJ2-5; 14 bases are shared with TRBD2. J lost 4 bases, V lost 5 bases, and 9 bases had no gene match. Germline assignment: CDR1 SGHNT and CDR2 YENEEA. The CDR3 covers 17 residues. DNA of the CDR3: TGTGCCAGCAGCCCCCGGACTAGCGGGGGGACGGGAGAGACCCAGTACTTC. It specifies CASSPRTSGGTGETQYF.

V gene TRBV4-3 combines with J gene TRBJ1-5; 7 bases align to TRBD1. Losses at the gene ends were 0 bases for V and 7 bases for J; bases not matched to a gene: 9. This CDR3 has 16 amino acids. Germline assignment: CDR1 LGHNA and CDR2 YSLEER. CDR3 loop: CASSQDRAGGGQPQHF. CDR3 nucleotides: TGCGCCAGCAGCCAAGATAGGGCAGGGGGTGGCCAGCCCCAGCATTTT.

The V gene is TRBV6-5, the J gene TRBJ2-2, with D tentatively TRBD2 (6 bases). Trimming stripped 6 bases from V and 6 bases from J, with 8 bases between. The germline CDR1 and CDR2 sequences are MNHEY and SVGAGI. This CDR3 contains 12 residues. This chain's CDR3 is CASRGGAGELFF. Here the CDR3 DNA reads TGTGCCAGCAGGGGAGGCGCCGGGGAGCTGTTTTTT.